The text below deals with one TCR beta chain. The specificity of this receptor is unknown. No base quality values were provided; no much bigger clone lies one nucleotide off. Collaborating institutions collected whole blood in K2EDTA tubes following their own protocols. For TCRbeta analysis, collaborators shipped samples as frozen whole blood, isolated PBMCs, or DNA extracted from either of those sample types. TCRbeta CDR3 regions were amplified from genomic DNA using the immunoSEQ Assay, a bias-controlled multiplex PCR. Concerning the study's data processing: The number of nucleated cells in each sample was estimated by amplification of reference gene primers within the assay. To quantify the absolute abundance of each unique TCRbeta CDR3 rearrangement, sequence reads were collapsed and filtered. For each sample, productive Simpson clonality was calculated as the square root of Simpson's diversity index across productive rearrangements. TCRdb took over this immuneACCESS table, retaining in-frame rearrangements with V and J assigned. Such tables are incomplete; in checked studies, under half of the missing clones stem from an unresolved V gene, and the remainder is unexplained. For V, J and clone size, that table is used; D and trimming come from the DNA. The sample table records over 200,000 clones; approximately 82% of these occur just once. The ten most abundant clones make up approximately 6% of the sample.

The data were taken from a study of blood T cell repertoires in COVID-19 (dated by TCRdb to 2018 to 2021). Background on the whole study: Samples from collaborators originated in the United States, Italy and Spain and spanned both the acute and convalescent phases of COVID-19. The prospective study material was composed of cDNA or gDNA derived from T cells, B-cell-depleted T cells, or PBMCs. Deeply sampled blood TCRbeta repertoires from subjects exposed to, actively infected with, or recovered from COVID-19 were included in the dataset. The repertoires were released in a freely available public database meant as a resource for research on the immune response to SARS-CoV-2. The samples were drawn from two sources: the first 160 participants of the ongoing ImmuneRACE study, and 1,200 or so subjects contributed by 6 global collaborators. Sample metadata almost always included a de-identified subject ID, COVID-19 status, age in years and sex. Where available, HLA class I and class II types were taken from metadata supplied by the sample provider and were not determined by assay-based typing. The investigation overall reported the following: How much clinical and demographic metadata was included differed by source and by participant, and the metadata was provided uncurated.

The CDR3 covers 15 residues, taking in both the cysteine and the phenylalanine. Left in the record is the CDR3 DNA by itself, 45 bases read in frame from the first base. CDR1 and CDR2 were assigned from the germline V gene as SGHTA and FQGNSA. V is pared back by 5 bases and J by 4 bases, with 15 bases lying between the germline termini. The chain is encoded by TRBV7-2 joined to TRBJ1-3; the D region possibly corresponds to TRBD1 (6 bases align). The source of this sequence is an elderly man with acute or convalescent COVID-19. Sample: peripheral blood. The CDR3 protein sequence reads: CASSATGRAGNTIYF. The nucleotide sequence reads TGTGCCAGCAGCGCCACAGGGAGGGCGGGAAACACCATATATTTT. The full variable domain, with segments outside the CDR3 supplied by the reference TRBV7-2 and TRBJ1-3 proteins, appears as GAGVSQSPSNKVTEKGKDVELRCDPISGHTALYWYRQSLGQGLEFLIYFQGNSAPDKSGLPSDRFSAERTGGSVSTLTIQRTQQEDSAVYLCASSATGRAGNTIYFGEGSWLTVV.